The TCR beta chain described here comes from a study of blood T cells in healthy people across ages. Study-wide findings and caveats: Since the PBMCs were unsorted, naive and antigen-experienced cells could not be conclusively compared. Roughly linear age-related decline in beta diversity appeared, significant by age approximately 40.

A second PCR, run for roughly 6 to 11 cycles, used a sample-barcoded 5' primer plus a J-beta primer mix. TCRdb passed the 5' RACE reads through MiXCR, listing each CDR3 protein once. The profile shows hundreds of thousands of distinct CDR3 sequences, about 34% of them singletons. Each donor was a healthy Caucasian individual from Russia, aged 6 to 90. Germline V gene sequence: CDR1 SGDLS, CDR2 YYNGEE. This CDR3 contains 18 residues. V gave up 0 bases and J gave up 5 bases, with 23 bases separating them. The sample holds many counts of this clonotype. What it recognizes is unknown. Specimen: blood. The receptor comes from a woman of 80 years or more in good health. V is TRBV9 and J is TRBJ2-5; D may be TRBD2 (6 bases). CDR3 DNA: TGTGCCAGCAGCGTAGGGCCTCGCGGGGAACGTCGGGGGGAGACCCAGTACTTC. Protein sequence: CASSVGPRGERRGETQYF.